These T cell receptor beta chains were read from a single sample in a study of blood T cell repertoires in COVID-19. Clones were read by immunoSEQ multiplex PCR, and TCRdb kept only the in-frame ones, dropping some. Of roughly 82,000 clones listed, about 90% are singletons. Sequencing was performed on peripheral blood. The receptors were gathered from a woman in her forties or fifties in a cohort sampled during active COVID-19. Both conserved end residues are part of each CDR3. Each record gives: J gene, CDR3 length, clone size, D gene, V gene, CDR3 protein, CDR3 DNA. The D gene is left open where the match is weak. Size values are once, few and many counts, or a class for expanded clones, and some rows have none.

TRBJ1-4 15 - - TRBV28 CASSAVGAKGEKLFF TGTGCCAGCAGTGCCGTGGGGGCAAAGGGTGAAAAACTGTTTTTT
TRBJ2-7 17 - - TRBV4-1 CASSQLEGPSSSYEQYF TGCGCCAGCAGCCAATTGGAGGGCCCCTCCAGCTCCTACGAGCAGTACTTC
TRBJ1-1 16 - - TRBV18 CASSPFLLTENTEAFF TGTGCCAGCTCACCATTCCTTTTGACAGAGAACACTGAAGCTTTCTTT
TRBJ1-1 15 - - TRBV5-8 CASREEGREGTEAFF TGTGCCAGCAGGGAGGAGGGTAGGGAGGGGACTGAAGCTTTCTTT
TRBJ2-7 14 few - TRBV28 CASSRGGGAYEQYF TGTGCCAGCAGCCGGGGTGGAGGCGCCTACGAGCAGTACTTC
TRBJ2-7 14 - TRBD1 TRBV28 CASHHGTAPDEQYF TGTGCCAGCCATCATGGGACAGCTCCAGACGAGCAGTACTTC
TRBJ2-1 13 - TRBD2 TRBV19 CAISTSGRNEQFF TGTGCCATTTCGACTAGCGGGAGAAATGAGCAGTTCTTC
TRBJ1-1 14 once - TRBV7-2 CASSPHSANTEAFF TGTGCCAGCAGCCCCCACTCCGCGAACACTGAAGCTTTCTTT
TRBJ2-7 14 - - TRBV4-2 CASSQGGRETEQYF TGTGCCAGCAGCCAAGGGGGACGGGAGACCGAGCAGTACTTC
TRBJ2-7 14 - TRBD2 TRBV6-5 CASSTGSGRGAQYF TGTGCCAGCAGTACGGGTAGCGGGAGAGGGGCGCAGTACTTC